This T cell receptor (beta chain) was profiled in a study of regulatory T cells in long-lasting Graves disease. With respect to this clonotype: Antigen specificity is unknown.

The CDR3 is 17 amino acids. Germline V gene data show CDR1 as KGHSH and CDR2 as LQKENI. Deletions cut 2 bases from V and 7 bases from J, with 22 bases between. TCR beta libraries were built with iRepertoire HTBI primers and Arm-PCR of CDR3 regions. TCRdb analysed the multiplex PCR reads with MiXCR anew, one entry per CDR3 protein. The data hold 400,000 to 500,000 distinct CDR3 sequences, with 14% to 15% observed a single time. Study-wide results and limits: Persistent disease was associated with favored TRBV28 usage and with favored use of TRBJ1-2 and TRBJ2-5.

As for time point: newly diagnosed GD, antithyroid drugs for less than 3 months. Extracted PBMC RNA gave rise to the TCR library. These data were likewise used in another study, on T cells in Graves' hyperthyroidism and ophthalmopathy.

The origin of this receptor is a woman aged 25 to 39 with Graves disease. The rearrangement uses TRBV18 and TRBJ2-3; D possibly corresponds to TRBD2 (6 bases). The source material was peripheral blood mononuclear cells (PBMCs), sampled at new diagnosis, from a patient treated with antithyroid drugs. This CDR3 is CASSPEVTSPRQNTQYF. DNA of the CDR3: TGTGCCAGCTCACCAGAGGTCACTAGCCCGAGGCAAAATACGCAGTATTTT.